The 2 T cell receptor beta chains listed next were all sequenced from one sample in a study of T cell repertoires in cytomegalovirus infection. A single record per CDR3 protein comes from TCRdb applying MiXCR to the reads. The sample lists roughly 800,000 distinct CDR3 sequences; 25% to 35% were seen once. These TCRs' antigens remain unknown. The sequencing here drew on cultured CD8+ T cells from PBMCs, taken from culture after CMV antigen stimulation. These receptors were obtained from a human donor in good health (CMV status not recorded). Some clones in this sample may be carry-over from other donors' samples.

This chain links TRBV6-2 or TRBV6-3 with TRBJ2-1; perhaps TRBD1 as D (5 bases). Germline values: CDR1 MNHEY, CDR2 SVGEGT. This CDR3 has 14 amino acids. V lost 7 bases to trimming and J lost 5 bases, with 15 bases between them. The CDR3 sequence: CASTVDSLDNEQFF. In nucleotides, the CDR3 is TGTGCCAGCACCGTCGACAGCCTCGACAATGAGCAGTTCTTC.

The sample holds a few counts of this clonotype. The CDR3 coding sequence is TGTGCCAGCAGCCGACTAGCGGGGGGTTCGAGCTCCTACAATGAGCAGTTCTTC. It is translated as CASSRLAGGSSSYNEQFF. This sequence joins TRBV7-6 and TRBJ2-1, with 13 nucleotides matching TRBD2. The CDR3 contains 18 residues. CDR1 is SGHVS and CDR2 is FNYEAQ in the germline V gene. V lost 5 bases to trimming and J lost 0 bases; unmatched junction nucleotides: 7.